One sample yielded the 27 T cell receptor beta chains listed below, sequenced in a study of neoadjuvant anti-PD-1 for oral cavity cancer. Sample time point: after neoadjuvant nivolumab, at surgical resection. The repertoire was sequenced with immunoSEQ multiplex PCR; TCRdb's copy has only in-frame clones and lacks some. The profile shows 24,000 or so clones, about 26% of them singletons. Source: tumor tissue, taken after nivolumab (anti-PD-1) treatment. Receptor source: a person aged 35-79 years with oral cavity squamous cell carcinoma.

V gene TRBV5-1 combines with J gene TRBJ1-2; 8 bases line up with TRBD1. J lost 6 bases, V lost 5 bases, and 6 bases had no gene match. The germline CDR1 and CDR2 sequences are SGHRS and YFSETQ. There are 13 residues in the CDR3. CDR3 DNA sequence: TGCGCCAGCAGACCGGGACAGGAGAATGGCTACACCTTC. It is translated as CASRPGQENGYTF.

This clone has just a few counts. Here the CDR3 DNA reads TGTGCCAGCAGCTTAAGTGTCGTCGGTCGGGCTGAAGCTTTCTTT. Residues: CASSLSVVGRAEAFF. This chain links TRBV5-4 with TRBJ1-1; unclear D gene. V shed 2 bases and J shed 6 bases, with 17 bases lying between them. The CDR3 runs to 15 residues. Germline V CDR1 and CDR2: SGHNT, YYREEE (reference sequence). The full variable domain, rest sourced from reference TRBV5-4 and TRBJ1-1, is ETGVTQSPTHLIKTRGQQVTLRCSSQSGHNTVSWYQQALGQGPQFIFQYYREEENGRGNFPPRFSGLQFPNYSSELNVNALELDDSALYLCASSLSVVGRAEAFFGQGTRLTVV.

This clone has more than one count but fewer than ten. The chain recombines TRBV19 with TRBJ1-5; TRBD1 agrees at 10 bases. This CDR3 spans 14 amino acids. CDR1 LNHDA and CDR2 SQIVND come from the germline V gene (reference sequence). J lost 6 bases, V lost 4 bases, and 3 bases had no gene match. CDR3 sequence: CASSRTGGTQPQHF. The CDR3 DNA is TGTGCCAGTAGTAGGACAGGGGGAACTCAGCCCCAGCATTTT. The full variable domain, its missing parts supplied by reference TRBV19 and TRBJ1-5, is DGGITQSPKYLFRKEGQNVTLSCEQNLNHDAMYWYRQDPGQGLRLIYYSQIVNDFQKGDIAEGYSVSREKKESFPLTVTSAQKNPTAFYLCASSRTGGTQPQHFGDGTRLSIL.

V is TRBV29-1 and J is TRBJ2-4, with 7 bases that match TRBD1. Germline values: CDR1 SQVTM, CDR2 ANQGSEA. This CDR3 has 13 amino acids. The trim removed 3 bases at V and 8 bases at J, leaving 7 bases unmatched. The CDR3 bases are TGCAGCGTTGACGGCCAGGGGGAAGACATTCAGTACTTC. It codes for CSVDGQGEDIQYF.

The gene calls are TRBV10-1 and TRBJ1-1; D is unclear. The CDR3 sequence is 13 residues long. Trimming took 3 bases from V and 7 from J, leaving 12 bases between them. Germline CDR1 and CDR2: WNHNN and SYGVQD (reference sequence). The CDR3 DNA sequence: TGCGCCAGCAGTGATTCGGGCAGACGTGAAGCTTTCTTT. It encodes CASSDSGRREAFF.

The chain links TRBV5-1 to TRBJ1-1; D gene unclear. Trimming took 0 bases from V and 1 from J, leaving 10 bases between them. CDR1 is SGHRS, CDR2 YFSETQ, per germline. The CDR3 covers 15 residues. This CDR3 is CASSLAGYGNTEAFF. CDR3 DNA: TGCGCCAGCAGCTTGGCCGGATACGGGAACACTGAAGCTTTCTTT.

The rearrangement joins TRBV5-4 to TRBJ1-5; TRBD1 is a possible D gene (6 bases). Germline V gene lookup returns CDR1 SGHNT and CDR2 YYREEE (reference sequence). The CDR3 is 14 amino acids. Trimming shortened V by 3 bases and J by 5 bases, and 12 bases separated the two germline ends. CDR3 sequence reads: CASSSRGPHQPQHF. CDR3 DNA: TGTGCCAGCAGCTCCCGGGGGCCCCATCAGCCCCAGCATTTT. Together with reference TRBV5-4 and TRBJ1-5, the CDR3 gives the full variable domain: ETGVTQSPTHLIKTRGQQVTLRCSSQSGHNTVSWYQQALGQGPQFIFQYYREEENGRGNFPPRFSGLQFPNYSSELNVNALELDDSALYLCASSSRGPHQPQHFGDGTRLSIL.

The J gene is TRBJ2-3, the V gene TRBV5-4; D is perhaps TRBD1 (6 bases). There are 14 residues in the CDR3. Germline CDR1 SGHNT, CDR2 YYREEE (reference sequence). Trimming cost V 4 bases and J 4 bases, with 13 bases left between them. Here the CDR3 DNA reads TGTGCCAGCAGCAAGGGGGAGCGCGCAGATACGCAGTATTTT. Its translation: CASSKGERADTQYF.

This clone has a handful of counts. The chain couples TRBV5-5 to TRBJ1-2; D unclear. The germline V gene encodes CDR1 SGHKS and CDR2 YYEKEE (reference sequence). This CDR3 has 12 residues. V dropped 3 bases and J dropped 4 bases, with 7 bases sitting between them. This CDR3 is CASSSDGYGYTF. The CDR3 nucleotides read TGTGCCAGCAGCTCCGACGGCTATGGCTACACCTTC.

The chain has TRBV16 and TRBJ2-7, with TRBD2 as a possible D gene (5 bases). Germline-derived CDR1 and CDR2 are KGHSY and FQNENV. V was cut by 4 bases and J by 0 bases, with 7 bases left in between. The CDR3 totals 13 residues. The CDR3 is CASSRTSSYEQYF. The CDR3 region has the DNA TGTGCCAGCAGCCGAACTAGCTCCTACGAGCAGTACTTC.

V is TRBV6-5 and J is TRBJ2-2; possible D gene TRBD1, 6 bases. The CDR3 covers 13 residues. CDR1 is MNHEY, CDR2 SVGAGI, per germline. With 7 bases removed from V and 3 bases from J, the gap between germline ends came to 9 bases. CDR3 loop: CASIRTDTGELFF. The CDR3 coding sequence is TGTGCCAGCATCCGGACAGACACCGGGGAGCTGTTTTTT.

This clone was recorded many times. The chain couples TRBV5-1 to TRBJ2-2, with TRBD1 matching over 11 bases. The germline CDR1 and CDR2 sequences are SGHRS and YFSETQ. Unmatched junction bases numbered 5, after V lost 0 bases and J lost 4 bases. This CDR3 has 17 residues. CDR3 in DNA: TGCGCCAGCAGCTTGGCCGGGACAGGGGGTGGCACCGGGGAGCTGTTTTTT. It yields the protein CASSLAGTGGGTGELFF. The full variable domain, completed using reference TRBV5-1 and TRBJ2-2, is KAGVTQTPRYLIKTRGQQVTLSCSPISGHRSVSWYQQTPGQGLQFLFEYFSETQRNKGNFPGRFSGRQFSNSRSEMNVSTLELGDSALYLCASSLAGTGGGTGELFFGEGSRLTVL.

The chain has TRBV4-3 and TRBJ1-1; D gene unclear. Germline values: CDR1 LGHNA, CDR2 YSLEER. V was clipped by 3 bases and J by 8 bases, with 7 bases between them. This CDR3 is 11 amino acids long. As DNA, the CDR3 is TGCGCCAGCAGCCATGGCCAGGAAGCTTTCTTT. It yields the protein CASSHGQEAFF.

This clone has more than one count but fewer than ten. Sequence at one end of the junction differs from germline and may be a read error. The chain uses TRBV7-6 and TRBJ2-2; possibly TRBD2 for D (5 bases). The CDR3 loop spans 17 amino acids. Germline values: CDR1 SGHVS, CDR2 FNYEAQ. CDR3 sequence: CASSLASAARNTGELFF. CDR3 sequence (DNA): TGTGCCAGCAGCCTAGCTTCGGCGGCTAGGAACACCGGGGAGCTGTTTTTT. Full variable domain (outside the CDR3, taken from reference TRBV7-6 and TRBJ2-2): GAGVSQSPRYKVTKRGQDVALRCDPISGHVSLYWYRQALGQGPEFLTYFNYEAQQDKSGLPNDRFSAERPEGSISTLTIQRTEQRDSAMYRCASSLASAARNTGELFFGEGSRLTVL.

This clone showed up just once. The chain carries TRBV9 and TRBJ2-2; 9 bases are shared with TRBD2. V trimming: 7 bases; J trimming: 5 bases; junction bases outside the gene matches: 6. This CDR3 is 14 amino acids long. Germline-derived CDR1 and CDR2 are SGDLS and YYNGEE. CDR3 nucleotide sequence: TGTGCCAGCGCCACTAGCGGGCAGACCGGGGAGCTGTTTTTT. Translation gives CASATSGQTGELFF.

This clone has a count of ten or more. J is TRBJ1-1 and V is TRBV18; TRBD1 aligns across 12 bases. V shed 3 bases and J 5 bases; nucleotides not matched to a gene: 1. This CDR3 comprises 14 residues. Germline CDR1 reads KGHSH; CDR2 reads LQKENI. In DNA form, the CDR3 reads TGTGCCAGCTCACCGGGACAGGGGGCGACTGAAGCTTTCTTT. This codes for CASSPGQGATEAFF.

CDR3: CASSERRSNYGYTF. CDR3 DNA sequence: TGCGCCAGCAGTGAGAGGCGCAGCAACTATGGCTACACCTTC. The chain joins TRBV10-2 to TRBJ1-2, with unresolved D. Trimming took 2 bases from V and 2 from J, leaving 9 bases between them. In germline, CDR1 is WSHSY, CDR2 SAAADI. This CDR3 has 14 amino acids.

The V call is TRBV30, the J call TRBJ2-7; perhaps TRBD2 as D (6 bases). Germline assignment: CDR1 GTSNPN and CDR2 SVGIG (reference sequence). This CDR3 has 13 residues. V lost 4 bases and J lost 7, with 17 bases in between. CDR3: CAWKLEGSGEQYF. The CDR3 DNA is TGTGCCTGGAAGTTGGAGGGGTCGGGAGAGCAGTACTTC.

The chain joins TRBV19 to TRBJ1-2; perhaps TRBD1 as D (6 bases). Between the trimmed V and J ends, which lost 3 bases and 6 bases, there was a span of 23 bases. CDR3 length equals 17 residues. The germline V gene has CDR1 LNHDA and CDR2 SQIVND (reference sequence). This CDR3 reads CASSIRLQGSRGHGYTF. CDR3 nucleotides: TGTGCCAGTAGTATCCGCTTACAGGGTAGCCGCGGGCATGGCTACACCTTC.

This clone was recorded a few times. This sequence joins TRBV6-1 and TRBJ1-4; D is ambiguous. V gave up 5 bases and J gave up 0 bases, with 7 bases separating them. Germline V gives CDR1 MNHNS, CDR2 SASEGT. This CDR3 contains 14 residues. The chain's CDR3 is CASSLDATNEKLFF. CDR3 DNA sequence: TGTGCCAGCAGTCTTGATGCAACTAATGAAAAACTGTTTTTT.

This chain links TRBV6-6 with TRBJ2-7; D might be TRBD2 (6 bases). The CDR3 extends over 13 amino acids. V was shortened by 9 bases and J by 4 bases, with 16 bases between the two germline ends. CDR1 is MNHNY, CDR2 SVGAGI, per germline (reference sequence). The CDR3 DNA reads TGTGCCAGTTGGGTCGGCGGGGTTTACGAGCAGTACTTC. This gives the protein CASWVGGVYEQYF.

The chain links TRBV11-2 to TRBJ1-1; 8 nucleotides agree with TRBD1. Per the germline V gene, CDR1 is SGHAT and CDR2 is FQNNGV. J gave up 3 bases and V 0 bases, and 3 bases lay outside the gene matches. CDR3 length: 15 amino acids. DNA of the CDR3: TGTGCCAGCAGCTTAGAGCGGACAGGGTACACTGAAGCTTTCTTT. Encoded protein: CASSLERTGYTEAFF.

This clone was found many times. The CDR3 region has the DNA TGTGCCAGCGAGCGGGACAATGAGCAGTTCTTC. Protein sequence: CASERDNEQFF. This rearrangement joins TRBV6-5 to TRBJ2-1, with TRBD2 as a possible D gene (6 bases). The germline V gene encodes CDR1 MNHEY and CDR2 SVGAGI. The CDR3 spans 11 residues. The V end lost 8 bases, the J end lost 5 bases, and 7 bases lay between the germline ends.

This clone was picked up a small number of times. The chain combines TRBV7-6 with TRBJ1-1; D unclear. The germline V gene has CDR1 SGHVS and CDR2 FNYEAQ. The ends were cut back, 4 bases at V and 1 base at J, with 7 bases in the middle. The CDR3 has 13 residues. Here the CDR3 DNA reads TGTGCCAGCAGCTCTACACAGAACACTGAAGCTTTCTTT. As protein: CASSSTQNTEAFF.

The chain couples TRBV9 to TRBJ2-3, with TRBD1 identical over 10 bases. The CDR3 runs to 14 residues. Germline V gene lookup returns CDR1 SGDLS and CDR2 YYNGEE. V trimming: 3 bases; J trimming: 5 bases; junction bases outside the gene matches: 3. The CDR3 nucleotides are TGTGCCAGCAGCGCGACAGGGGGCGGAGATACGCAGTATTTT. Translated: CASSATGGGDTQYF.

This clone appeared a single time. The CDR3: CAISLTSYEQYF. CDR3 nucleotide sequence: TGTGCCATCAGTCTCACCTCCTACGAGCAGTACTTC. V is TRBV10-3 and J is TRBJ2-7; D remains unclear. Germline CDR1 and CDR2: ENHRY and SYGVKD. The ends were cut back, 5 bases at V and 0 bases at J, with 5 bases in the middle. CDR3 length: 12 residues.

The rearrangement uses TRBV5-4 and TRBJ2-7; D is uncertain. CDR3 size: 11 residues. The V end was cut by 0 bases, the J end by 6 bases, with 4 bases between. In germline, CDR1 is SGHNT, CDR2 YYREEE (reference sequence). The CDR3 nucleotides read TGTGCCAGCAGCTTGGACCTCGAGCAGTACTTC. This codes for CASSLDLEQYF.